This TCR beta chain was captured in a study of CD8 T cells in ankylosing spondylitis. 5'-RACE, quantitative and with molecular barcodes, yielded the TCR beta libraries. MiXCR, run by TCRdb on the 5' RACE reads, gives a single entry per CDR3 protein. The table lists some 130,000 distinct CDR3 sequences, 5.5% to 7.5% of them singletons. This clonotype was found many times. As yet, its antigen is unknown. V gave up 4 bases and J gave up 7 bases; unmatched junction bases: 4. The CDR3 is 14 amino acids. CDR1 is SGHDT, CDR2 YYEEEE, per germline. Study-level findings and limits: Reactive arthritis synovial fluid and blood were previously reported to contain some motif variants. In ankylosing spondylitis patients, matched synovial fluid reportedly showed significant enrichment of disease-linked clones. Characteristic, it appeared, of ankylosing spondylitis blood was a TCR beta motif of eight or nine highly homologous variants.

This sequence was found in a female donor with ankylosing spondylitis or in good health (not recorded which). The rearrangement links TRBV5-6 to TRBJ1-5; 11 bases are shared with TRBD1. The sequencing sample was made of blood, either unsorted or a sorted T cell fraction (not recorded which). CDR3 sequence: CASSPGQGAQPQHF. CDR3 DNA: TGTGCCAGCAGCCCCGGACAGGGGGCACAGCCCCAGCATTTT.